This is a list of T cell receptor beta chains from one sample in a study of blood T cell repertoires in COVID-19. Some clones are missing from TCRdb's copy, which holds only in-frame ones; the method was immunoSEQ multiplex PCR. The table shows under 200,000 clones, with approximately 84% occurring only once. Sequencing was performed on peripheral blood. The receptors stem from a woman of 80 years or more with COVID-19, enrolled during active disease. Both conserved end residues are part of each CDR3. The D gene is left open where the match is weak. Clone size, where shown, is once, few, many, or a class for clones that have expanded.

j_call clone_size d_call v_call cdr3_nt cdr3_aa
TRBJ2-2 - TRBD2 TRBV10-3 TGTGCCATCAGTGATAGCGGGAGGTACACCGGGGAGCTGTTTTTT CAISDSGRYTGELFF
TRBJ2-1 - TRBD2 TRBV18 TGTGCCAGCTCACCGGTCAGCGGGAAGCCCTACAATGAGCAGTTCTTC CASSPVSGKPYNEQFF
TRBJ2-1 - - TRBV7-2 TGTGCCAGCAGCTTAGGTATGCAGGGCTATGAGCAGTTCTTC CASSLGMQGYEQFF
TRBJ2-3 - - TRBV24-1 TGTGCCACCAGTGACCCCCAGGGGGGTAGCACAGATACGCAGTATTTT CATSDPQGGSTDTQYF
TRBJ2-5 - - TRBV5-8 TGTGCCAGCAGCCCCGGGGGGACACGCAGTCTCGCCCAGTACTTC CASSPGGTRSLAQYF
TRBJ2-3 - - TRBV24-1 TGTGCCACCAGTGTTCCAGGGAGGAATACGCAGTATTTT CATSVPGRNTQYF
TRBJ2-3 - - TRBV21-1 TGTGCCAGCAGCAAATGTGGGCATTTT CASSKCGHF
TRBJ2-5 - TRBD2 TRBV13 TGTGCCAGCAGCTTAGTGGCTAGCGGGAGAGAGACCCAGTACTTC CASSLVASGRETQYF
TRBJ1-5 once - TRBV28 TGTGCCAGCACCCTTCCTGTCGGTCAGCCCCAGCATTTT CASTLPVGQPQHF
TRBJ1-3 - - TRBV3-1/TRBV3-2 TGTGCCAGCAGCCAAGGGGGCAGGGTCTCTGGAAACACCATATATTTT CASSQGGRVSGNTIYF
TRBJ1-1 - - TRBV6-6 TGTGCCAGCAGTTTAAACAGGGAGGGCACTGAAGCTTTCTTT CASSLNREGTEAFF
TRBJ2-5 - - TRBV19 TGTGCCAGTAGTATGAGTCGAGAGACCCAGTACTTC CASSMSRETQYF
TRBJ1-3 - - TRBV6-5 TGTGCCAGCAGTTACTACAGCACTAGTAGTAACACCATATATTTT CASSYYSTSSNTIYF
TRBJ2-7 - TRBD2 TRBV7-9 TGTGCCAGCAGCTCCAGACTAGCGGGGGGGCTGGAGCAGTACTTC CASSSRLAGGLEQYF
TRBJ2-6 - - TRBV19 TGTGCCAGTAGTATAGATTTCAGGAACTCTGGGGCCAACGTCCTGACTTTC CASSIDFRNSGANVLTF
TRBJ2-7 - - TRBV5-1 TGCGCCAGCAGCTTGGAGATAGCGACGGAGCAGTACTTC CASSLEIATEQYF
TRBJ1-1 - - TRBV7-2 TGTGCCAGCAGCTCACAGGGTACGGGCACTGAAGCTTTCTTT CASSSQGTGTEAFF